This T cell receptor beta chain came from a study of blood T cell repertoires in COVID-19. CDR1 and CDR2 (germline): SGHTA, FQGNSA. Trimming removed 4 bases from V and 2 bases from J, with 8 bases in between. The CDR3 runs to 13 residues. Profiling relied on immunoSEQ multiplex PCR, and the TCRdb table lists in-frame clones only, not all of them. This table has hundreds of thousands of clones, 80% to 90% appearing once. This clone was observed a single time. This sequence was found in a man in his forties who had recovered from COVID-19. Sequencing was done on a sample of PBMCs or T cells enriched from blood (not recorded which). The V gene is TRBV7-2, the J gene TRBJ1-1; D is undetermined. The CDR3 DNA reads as TGTGCCAGCAGCTCCTCCCTAAACACTGAAGCTTTCTTT. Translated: CASSSSLNTEAFF.